This TCR beta chain is drawn from a study of T-cell memory formation after mild COVID-19. Looking at the study overall: The study found TCR clusters largely donor specific.

V lost 6 bases to trimming and J lost 9 bases, with 15 bases between them. Germline V lookup: CDR1 MNHEY, CDR2 SVGEGT. The CDR3 consists of 14 residues. General observations from the study: Researchers found some responding clones in pre-infection memory, a sign that cross-reactive memory joined. Day 15 to 85 contracting clones showed balanced CD4/CD8; day 15 to 37 expanders favored CD4+.

From 5'RACE with constant-segment primers came TCR alpha and TCR beta cDNA libraries that carried sample barcodes and UMIs. TCRdb itself ran the 5' RACE reads through MiXCR, one entry per CDR3 protein. The top ten clones hold roughly 24% of a sample with approximately 270,000 distinct CDR3 sequences, roughly 16% of them seen once. On this clonotype: Its antigen is unidentified.

This receptor was obtained from a man aged 18 to 29 who had mild COVID-19 (a few samples of this study predate the infection). Cell type and time point are not known. The chain joins TRBV6-2 or TRBV6-3 to TRBJ1-6, with D maybe TRBD1 (6 bases). The source material was PBMCs or a T cell subset sorted from them (not recorded which). The DNA of the CDR3 is TGTGCCAGCAGCCCACACAGGGATTTTTCACCCCTCCACTTT. Translating it yields CASSPHRDFSPLHF.